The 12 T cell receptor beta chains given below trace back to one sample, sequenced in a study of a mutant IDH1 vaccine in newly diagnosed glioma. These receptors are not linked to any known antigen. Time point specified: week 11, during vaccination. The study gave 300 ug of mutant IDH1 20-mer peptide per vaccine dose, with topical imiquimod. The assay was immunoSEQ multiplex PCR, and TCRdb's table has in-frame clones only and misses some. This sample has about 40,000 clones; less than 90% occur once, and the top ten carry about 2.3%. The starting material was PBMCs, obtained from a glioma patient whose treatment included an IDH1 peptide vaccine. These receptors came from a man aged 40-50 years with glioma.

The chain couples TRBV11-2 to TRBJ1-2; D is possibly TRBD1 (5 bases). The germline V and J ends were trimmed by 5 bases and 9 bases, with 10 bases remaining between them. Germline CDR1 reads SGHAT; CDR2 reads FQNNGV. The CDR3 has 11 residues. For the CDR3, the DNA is TGTGCCAGCAGCCCGGGACTGAGCTACACCTTC. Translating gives CASSPGLSYTF.

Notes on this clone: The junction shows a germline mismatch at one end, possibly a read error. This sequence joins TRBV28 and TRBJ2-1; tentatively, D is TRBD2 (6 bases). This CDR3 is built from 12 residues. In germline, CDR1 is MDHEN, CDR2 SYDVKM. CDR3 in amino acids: CASSSAGTKKIF. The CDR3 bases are TGTGCCAGCAGTTCAGCGGGTACCAAGAAGATCTTC.

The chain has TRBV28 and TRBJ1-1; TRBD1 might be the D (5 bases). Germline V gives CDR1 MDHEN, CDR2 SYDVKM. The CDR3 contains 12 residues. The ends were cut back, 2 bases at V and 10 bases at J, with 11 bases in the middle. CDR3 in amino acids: CASSLLTGGAFF. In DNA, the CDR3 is TGTGCCAGCAGTTTACTAACGGGGGGAGCTTTCTTT.

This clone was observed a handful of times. This chain's CDR3 is CASSSGTARTDTQYF. The CDR3 DNA reads as TGCGCCAGCAGCTCCGGGACAGCCCGCACAGATACGCAGTATTTT. The chain is built from TRBV5-1 and TRBJ2-3; 7 nucleotides match TRBD1. Germline trimming cut 3 bases from V and 1 base from J; bases unmatched to any gene: 5. Germline V gene sequence: CDR1 SGHRS, CDR2 YFSETQ. The CDR3 has 15 residues.

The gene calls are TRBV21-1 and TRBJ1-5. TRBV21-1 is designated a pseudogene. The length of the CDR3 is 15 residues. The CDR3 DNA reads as TGTGCCAGCAGCAAAGGAAGCACCGACAATCAGCCCCAGCATTTT. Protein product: CASSKGSTDNQPQHF.

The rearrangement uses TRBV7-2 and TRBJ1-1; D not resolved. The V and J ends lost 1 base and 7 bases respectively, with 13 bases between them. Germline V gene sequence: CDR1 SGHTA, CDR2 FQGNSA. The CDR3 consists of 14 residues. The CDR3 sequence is CASSLESSRVEAFF. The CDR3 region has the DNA TGTGCCAGCAGCTTAGAGTCGTCTAGGGTTGAAGCTTTCTTT.

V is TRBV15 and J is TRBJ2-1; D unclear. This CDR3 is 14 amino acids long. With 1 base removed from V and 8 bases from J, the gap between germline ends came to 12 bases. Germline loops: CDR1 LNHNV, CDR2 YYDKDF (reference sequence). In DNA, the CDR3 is TGTGCCACCAGCAGAGGTGAAACCGGACATGAGCAGTTCTTC. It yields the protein CATSRGETGHEQFF.

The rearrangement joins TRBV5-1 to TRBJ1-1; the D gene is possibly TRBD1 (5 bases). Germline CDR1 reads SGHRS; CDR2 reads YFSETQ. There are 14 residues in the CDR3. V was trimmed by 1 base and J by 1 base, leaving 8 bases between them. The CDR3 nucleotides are TGCGCCAGCAGCTTGCTTCAGGGGAACACTGAAGCTTTCTTT. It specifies CASSLLQGNTEAFF.

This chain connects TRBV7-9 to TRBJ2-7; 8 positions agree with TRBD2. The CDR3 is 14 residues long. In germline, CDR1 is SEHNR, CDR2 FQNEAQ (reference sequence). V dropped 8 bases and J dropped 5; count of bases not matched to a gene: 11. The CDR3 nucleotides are TGTGCCAGCGGCTCCCCGGGGGGGAGGCACGAGCAGTACTTC. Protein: CASGSPGGRHEQYF. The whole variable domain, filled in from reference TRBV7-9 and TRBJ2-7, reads DTGVSQNPRHKITKRGQNVTFRCDPISEHNRLYWYRQTLGQGPEFLTYFQNEAQLEKSRLLSDRFSAERPKGSFSTLEIQRTEQGDSAMYLCASGSPGGRHEQYFGPGTRLTVT.

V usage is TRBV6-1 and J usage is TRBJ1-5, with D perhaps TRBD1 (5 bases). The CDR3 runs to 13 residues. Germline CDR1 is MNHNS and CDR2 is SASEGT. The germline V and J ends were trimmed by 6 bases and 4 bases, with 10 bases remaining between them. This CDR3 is CASSPGGNQPQHF. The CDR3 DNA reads TGTGCCAGCAGCCCCGGGGGGAATCAGCCCCAGCATTTT.

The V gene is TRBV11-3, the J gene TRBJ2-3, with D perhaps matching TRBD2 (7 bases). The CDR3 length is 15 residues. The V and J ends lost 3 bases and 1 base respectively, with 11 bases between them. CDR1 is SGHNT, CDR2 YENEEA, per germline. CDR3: CASSFRGGGTDTQYF. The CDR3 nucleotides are TGTGCCAGCAGCTTCAGGGGAGGGGGCACAGATACGCAGTATTTT.

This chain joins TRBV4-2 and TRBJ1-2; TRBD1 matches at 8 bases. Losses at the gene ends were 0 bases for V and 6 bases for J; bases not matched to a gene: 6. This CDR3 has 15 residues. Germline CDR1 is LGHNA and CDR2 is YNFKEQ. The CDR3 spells CASSQDRTGMNGYTF. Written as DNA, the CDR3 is TGTGCCAGCAGCCAAGATAGGACAGGGATGAATGGCTACACCTTC.